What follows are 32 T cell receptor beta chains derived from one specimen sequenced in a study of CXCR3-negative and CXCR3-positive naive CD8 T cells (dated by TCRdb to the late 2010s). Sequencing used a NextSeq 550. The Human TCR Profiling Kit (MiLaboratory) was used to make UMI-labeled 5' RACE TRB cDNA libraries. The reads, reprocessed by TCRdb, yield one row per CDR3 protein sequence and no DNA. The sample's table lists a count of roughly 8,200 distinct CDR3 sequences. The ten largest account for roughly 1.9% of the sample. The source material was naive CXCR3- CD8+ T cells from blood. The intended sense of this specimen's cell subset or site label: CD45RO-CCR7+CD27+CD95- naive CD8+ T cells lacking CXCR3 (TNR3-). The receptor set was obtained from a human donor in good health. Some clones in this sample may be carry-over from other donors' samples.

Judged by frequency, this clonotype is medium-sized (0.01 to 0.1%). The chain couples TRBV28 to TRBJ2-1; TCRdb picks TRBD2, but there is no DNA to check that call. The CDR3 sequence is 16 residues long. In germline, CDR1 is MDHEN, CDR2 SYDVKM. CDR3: CASSPGTSGRPNEQFF.

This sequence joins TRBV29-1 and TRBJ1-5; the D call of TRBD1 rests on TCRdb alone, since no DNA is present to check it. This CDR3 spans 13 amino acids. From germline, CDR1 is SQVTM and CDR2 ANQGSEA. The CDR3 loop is CSVGQGSNQPQHF.

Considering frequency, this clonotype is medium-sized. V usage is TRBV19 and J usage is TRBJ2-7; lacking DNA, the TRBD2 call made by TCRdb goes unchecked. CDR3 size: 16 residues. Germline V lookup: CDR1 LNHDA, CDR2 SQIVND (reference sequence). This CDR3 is CASSITLAGGSYEQYF.

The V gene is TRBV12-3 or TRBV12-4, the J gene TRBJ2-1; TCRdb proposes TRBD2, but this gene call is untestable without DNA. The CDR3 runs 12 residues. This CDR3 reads CASTDGGNEQFF.

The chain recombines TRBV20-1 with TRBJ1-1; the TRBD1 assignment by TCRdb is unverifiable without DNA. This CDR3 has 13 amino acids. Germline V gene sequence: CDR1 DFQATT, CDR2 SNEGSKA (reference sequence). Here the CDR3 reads CSTRDSGNTEAFF.

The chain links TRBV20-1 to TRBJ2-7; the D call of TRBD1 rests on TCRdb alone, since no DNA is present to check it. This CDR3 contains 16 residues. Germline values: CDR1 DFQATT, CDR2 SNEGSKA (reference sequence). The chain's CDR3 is CSALNEDRPISYEQYF.

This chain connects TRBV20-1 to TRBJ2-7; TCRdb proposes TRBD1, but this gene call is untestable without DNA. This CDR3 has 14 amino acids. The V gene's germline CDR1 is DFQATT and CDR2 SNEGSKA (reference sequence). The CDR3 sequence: CSATDRGFTYEQYF.

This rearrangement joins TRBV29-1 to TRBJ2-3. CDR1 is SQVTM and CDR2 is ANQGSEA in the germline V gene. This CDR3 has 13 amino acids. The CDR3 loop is CSVPPANTDTQYF.

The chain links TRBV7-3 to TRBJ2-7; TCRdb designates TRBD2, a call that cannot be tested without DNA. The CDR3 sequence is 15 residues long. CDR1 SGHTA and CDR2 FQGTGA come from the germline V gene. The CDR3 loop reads CASSWGSSGYYEQYF.

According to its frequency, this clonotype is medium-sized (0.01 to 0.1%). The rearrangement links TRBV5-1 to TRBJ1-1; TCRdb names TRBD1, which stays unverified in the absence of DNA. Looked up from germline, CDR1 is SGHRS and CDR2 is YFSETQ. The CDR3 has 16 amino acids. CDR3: CASSLGTGGANTEAFF.

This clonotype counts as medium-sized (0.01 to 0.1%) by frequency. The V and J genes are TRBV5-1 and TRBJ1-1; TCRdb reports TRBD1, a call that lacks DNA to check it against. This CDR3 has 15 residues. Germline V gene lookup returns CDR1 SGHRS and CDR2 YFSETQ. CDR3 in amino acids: CASSSEDRGPTEAFF. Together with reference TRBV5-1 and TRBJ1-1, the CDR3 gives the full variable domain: KAGVTQTPRYLIKTRGQQVTLSCSPISGHRSVSWYQQTPGQGLQFLFEYFSETQRNKGNFPGRFSGRQFSNSRSEMNVSTLELGDSALYLCASSSEDRGPTEAFFGQGTRLTVV.

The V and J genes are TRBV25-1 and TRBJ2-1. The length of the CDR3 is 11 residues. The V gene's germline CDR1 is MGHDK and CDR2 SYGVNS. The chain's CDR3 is CASSLSNEQFF.

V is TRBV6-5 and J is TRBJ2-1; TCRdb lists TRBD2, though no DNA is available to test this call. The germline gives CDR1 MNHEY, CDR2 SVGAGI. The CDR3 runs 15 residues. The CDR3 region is CASSKTSGGTNEQFF.

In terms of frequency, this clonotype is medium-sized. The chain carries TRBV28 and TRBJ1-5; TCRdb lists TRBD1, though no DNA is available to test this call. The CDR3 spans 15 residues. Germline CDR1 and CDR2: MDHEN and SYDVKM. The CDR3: CASSPFPAPNQPQHF.

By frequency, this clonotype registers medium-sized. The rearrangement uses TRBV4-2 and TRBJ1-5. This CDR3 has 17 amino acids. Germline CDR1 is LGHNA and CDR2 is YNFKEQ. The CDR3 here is CASSQDFRDYSNQPQHF.

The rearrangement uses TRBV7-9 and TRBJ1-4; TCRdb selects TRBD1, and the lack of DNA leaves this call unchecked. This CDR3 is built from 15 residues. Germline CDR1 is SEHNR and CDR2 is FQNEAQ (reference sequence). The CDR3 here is CASSSPGQANEKLFF.

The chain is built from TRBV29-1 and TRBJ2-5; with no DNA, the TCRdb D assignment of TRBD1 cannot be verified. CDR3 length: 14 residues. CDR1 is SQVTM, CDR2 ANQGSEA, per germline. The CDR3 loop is CSVVGADTQETQYF.

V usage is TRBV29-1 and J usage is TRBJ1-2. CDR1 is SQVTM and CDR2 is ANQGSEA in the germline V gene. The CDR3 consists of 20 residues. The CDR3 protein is CSVEGTPSGEIGLSNYGYTF.

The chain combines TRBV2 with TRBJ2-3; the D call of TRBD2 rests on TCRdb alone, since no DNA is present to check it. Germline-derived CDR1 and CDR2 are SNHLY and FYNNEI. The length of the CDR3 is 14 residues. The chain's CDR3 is CASSEGTSTDTQYF.

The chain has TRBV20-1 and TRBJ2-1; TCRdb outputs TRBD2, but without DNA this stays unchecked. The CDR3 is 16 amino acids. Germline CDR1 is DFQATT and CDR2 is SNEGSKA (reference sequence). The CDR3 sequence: CSARDSQGLIYNEQFF.

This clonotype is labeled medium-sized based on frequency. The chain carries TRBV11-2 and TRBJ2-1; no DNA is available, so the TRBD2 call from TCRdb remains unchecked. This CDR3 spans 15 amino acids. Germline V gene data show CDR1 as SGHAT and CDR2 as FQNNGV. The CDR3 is CASSQLAGSYNEQFF.

CDR3 in amino acids: CASSIPLTGVAYNEQFF. The V gene is TRBV19, the J gene TRBJ2-1; lacking DNA, the TRBD1 call made by TCRdb goes unchecked. The CDR3 extends over 17 amino acids. Germline V CDR1 and CDR2: LNHDA, SQIVND (reference sequence).

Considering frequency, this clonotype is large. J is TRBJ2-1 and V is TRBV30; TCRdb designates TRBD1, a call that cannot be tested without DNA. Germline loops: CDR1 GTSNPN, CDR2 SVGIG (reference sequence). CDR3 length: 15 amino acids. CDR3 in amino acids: CAWSVPVAPGNEQFF.

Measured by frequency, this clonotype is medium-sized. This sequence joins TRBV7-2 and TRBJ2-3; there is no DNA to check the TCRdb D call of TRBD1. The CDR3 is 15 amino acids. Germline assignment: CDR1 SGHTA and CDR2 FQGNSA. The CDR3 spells CASSPTGTVVDTQYF. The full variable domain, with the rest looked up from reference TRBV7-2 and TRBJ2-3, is GAGVSQSPSNKVTEKGKDVELRCDPISGHTALYWYRQSLGQGLEFLIYFQGNSAPDKSGLPSDRFSAERTGGSVSTLTIQRTQQEDSAVYLCASSPTGTVVDTQYFGPGTRLTVL.

The CDR3: CASSNTSGRAVGDTQYF. The chain recombines TRBV11-2 with TRBJ2-3; TCRdb gives TRBD2 as the D gene, but with no DNA this cannot be confirmed. The CDR3 consists of 17 residues. The germline V gene has CDR1 SGHAT and CDR2 FQNNGV.

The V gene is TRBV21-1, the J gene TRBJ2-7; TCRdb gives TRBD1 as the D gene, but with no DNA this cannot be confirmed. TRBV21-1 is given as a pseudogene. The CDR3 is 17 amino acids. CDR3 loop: CASSTLIQGGPPPEQYF.

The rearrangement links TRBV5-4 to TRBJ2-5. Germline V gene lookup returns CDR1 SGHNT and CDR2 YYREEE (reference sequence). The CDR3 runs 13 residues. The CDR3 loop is CASSLGGLETQYF.

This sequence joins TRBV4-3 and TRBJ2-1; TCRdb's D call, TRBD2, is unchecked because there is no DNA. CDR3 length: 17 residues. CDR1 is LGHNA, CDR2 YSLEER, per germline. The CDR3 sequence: CASTQDGSSGRGAEQFF.

The CDR3 loop is CSVVGVPDNEQYF. This chain joins TRBV29-1 and TRBJ2-7; TCRdb's D gene call, TRBD1, goes unchecked for lack of DNA. CDR3 length equals 13 residues. Germline V CDR1 and CDR2: SQVTM, ANQGSEA.

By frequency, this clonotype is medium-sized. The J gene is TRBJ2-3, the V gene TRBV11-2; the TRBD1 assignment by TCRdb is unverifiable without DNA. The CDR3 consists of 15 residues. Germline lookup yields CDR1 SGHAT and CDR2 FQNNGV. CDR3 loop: CASTPVGGGADTQYF.

CDR3 amino acids: CSARPDRGWYEQYF. The chain combines TRBV20-1 with TRBJ2-7; the D call from TCRdb, TRBD1, cannot be confirmed without DNA. Germline V CDR1 and CDR2: DFQATT, SNEGSKA (reference sequence). This CDR3 comprises 14 residues.

The CDR3 loop is CASSQGGLSSYNEQFF. The V call is TRBV11-3, the J call TRBJ2-1; lacking DNA, the TRBD2 call made by TCRdb goes unchecked. This CDR3 comprises 16 residues. Germline V gene data show CDR1 as SGHNT and CDR2 as YENEEA.